The 23 T cell receptor beta chains given below trace back to one sample, sequenced in a study of blood T cells in healthy people across ages. Primers used in a second PCR of about 6 to 12 cycles were a sample-barcoded 5' primer and a J-beta primer mix. TCRdb reprocessed the 5' RACE reads with MiXCR, giving one entry per CDR3 protein. Of about 1,500,000 distinct CDR3 sequences listed, 28% are singletons. Source material: blood. These receptor sequences come from a woman in her 30s in good health.

This clonotype was counted once. The chain joins TRBV15 to TRBJ2-1; D is ambiguous. Germline-derived CDR1 and CDR2 are LNHNV and YYDKDF (reference sequence). V was clipped by 4 bases and J by 14 bases, with 15 bases between them. This CDR3 contains 12 residues. This chain's CDR3 is CATSTCGTLKFF. As DNA, the CDR3 is TGTGCCACCAGCACGTGTGGCACATTGAAGTTCTTC.

This clonotype was observed a handful of times. At one of its ends the junction is not consistent with the germline gene, which may arise from a read error. The chain has TRBV7-6 and TRBJ2-7, with a tentative D call TRBD2 (5 bases). The CDR3 runs 13 residues. Germline values: CDR1 SGHVS, CDR2 FNYEAQ. The CDR3 spells CARSQSSYYEQYF. CDR3 DNA: TGTGCCCGCAGCCAATCTAGCTACTACGAGCAGTACTTC.

The table lists this clonotype with many counts. One end of the junction fails to match germline, which may point to a read error. The J gene is TRBJ2-7, the V gene TRBV7-2, with D possibly being TRBD2 (7 bases). This CDR3 has 15 amino acids. Germline CDR1 SGHTA, CDR2 FQGNSA. The CDR3 nucleotides are TGTGCCATCAGCCTTAGGGGGGGAACAACTTACGAGCAGTACTTC. This encodes CAISLRGGTTYEQYF.

J is TRBJ1-1 and V is TRBV19; D perhaps matches TRBD1 (6 bases). V lost 4 bases, J lost 2 bases, and 11 bases lay in between. Germline V CDR1 and CDR2: LNHDA, SQIVND (reference sequence). The CDR3 extends over 14 amino acids. This CDR3 is CASSRSRGNTEAFF. The CDR3 DNA reads TGTGCCAGTAGTAGGAGCAGGGGTAACACTGAAGCTTTCTTT. Using reference TRBV19 and TRBJ1-1 for the parts outside the CDR3, the full variable domain is DGGITQSPKYLFRKEGQNVTLSCEQNLNHDAMYWYRQDPGQGLRLIYYSQIVNDFQKGDIAEGYSVSREKKESFPLTVTSAQKNPTAFYLCASSRSRGNTEAFFGQGTRLTVV.

This clonotype was counted many times. This chain joins TRBV7-2 and TRBJ2-7; 12 nucleotides line up with TRBD2. The germline V gene has CDR1 SGHTA and CDR2 FQGNSA. The CDR3 has 17 residues. V lost 4 bases and J lost 4; bases outside the gene matches: 11. The DNA for the CDR3 is TGTGCCAGCAGCTCCGGACTAGCGGGAATTTCAGTATACGAGCAGTACTTC. Encoded protein: CASSSGLAGISVYEQYF.

This clonotype was counted a few times. The chain employs TRBV20-1 and TRBJ2-3; D assignment may be TRBD1 or TRBD2 (6 bases each). Trimming pared 0 bases from V and 1 base from J, leaving 14 bases between. Germline V gene data show CDR1 as DFQATT and CDR2 as SNEGSKA (reference sequence). The CDR3 is 16 residues long. DNA for the CDR3: TGCAGTGCTAGAGATCATGGAGGGGGACGCACAGATACGCAGTATTTT. Translation gives CSARDHGGGRTDTQYF.

The rearrangement joins TRBV27 to TRBJ2-3, with D perhaps matching TRBD2 (7 bases). The CDR3 sequence is 17 residues long. CDR1 is MNHEY, CDR2 SMNVEV, per germline (reference sequence). V was pared by 6 bases and J by 6 bases, with 25 bases between. This CDR3 reads CASRPKAAGAQVDTQYF. The CDR3 DNA follows: TGTGCCAGCAGACCCAAGGCCGCGGGGGCCCAAGTTGATACGCAGTATTTT.

This clonotype was seen a handful of times. The chain joins TRBV24-1 to TRBJ2-2, with D possibly matching TRBD2 (5 bases). The CDR3 is 15 amino acids. Germline lookup yields CDR1 KGHDR and CDR2 SFDVKD. The ends were cut back, 4 bases at V and 4 bases at J, with 12 bases in the middle. The CDR3 region is CATSDSGKTTGELFF. The CDR3 DNA reads as TGTGCCACCAGTGACTCCGGGAAAACCACCGGGGAGCTGTTTTTT.

The V gene is TRBV6-1, the J gene TRBJ2-3; 8 nucleotides line up with TRBD2. The length of the CDR3 is 13 residues. With V trimmed by 8 bases and J by 5 bases, 6 bases remained unmatched. Germline values: CDR1 MNHNS, CDR2 SASEGT. CDR3 DNA: TGTGCCAGCTCGGGGGGGCGAGTAGATACGCAGTATTTT. It translates to CASSGGRVDTQYF.

This clonotype was seen at least ten times. The rearrangement uses TRBV20-1 and TRBJ1-4; possible D gene TRBD1, 5 bases. Looked up from germline, CDR1 is DFQATT and CDR2 is SNEGSKA (reference sequence). The ends were cut back, 1 base at V and 3 bases at J, with 12 bases in the middle. The CDR3 is 15 amino acids. The CDR3 nucleotides are TGCAGTGCTAGAGCCGTACCGGGGGCTAATGAAAAACTGTTTTTT. Translated: CSARAVPGANEKLFF.

At least ten counts were recorded for this clonotype. This chain connects TRBV20-1 to TRBJ2-7; D possibly matches TRBD1 or TRBD2 (5 bases each). Germline V gene lookup returns CDR1 DFQATT and CDR2 SNEGSKA (reference sequence). V gave up 1 base and J gave up 0 bases, with 10 bases separating them. The CDR3 contains 14 residues. In DNA, the CDR3 is TGCAGTGCTAGAGTCGCAGGGACCTCCTACGAGCAGTACTTC. Its protein product is CSARVAGTSYEQYF.

This clonotype was observed a handful of times. The chain joins TRBV4-1 to TRBJ2-1; weak D call: TRBD1 (6 bases). V was pared by 0 bases and J by 0 bases, with 9 bases between. The CDR3 is 16 residues long. Germline V lookup: CDR1 MGHRA, CDR2 YSYEKL. The CDR3 reads CASSQDLTGSYNEQFF. The DNA of the CDR3 is TGCGCCAGCAGCCAAGATCTGACAGGCTCCTACAATGAGCAGTTCTTC.

Worth noting for this clonotype: This could be a read error, since a much larger clone is one nucleotide away. The chain carries TRBV20-1 and TRBJ2-5; 8 bases are shared with TRBD2. V shed 6 bases and J 11 bases; nucleotides not matched to a gene: 17. Germline V lookup: CDR1 DFQATT, CDR2 SNEGSKA (reference sequence). The CDR3 totals 14 residues. The CDR3 region has the DNA TGCAGTGCCTATACTAGCGGACGGTACAATGAGCAGTACTTC. Amino acid sequence: CSAYTSGRYNEQYF.

CDR3 residues: CASSYLRGQHYEQYF. As DNA, the CDR3 is TGTGCCAGCAGTTACTTGAGGGGACAGCACTACGAGCAGTACTTC. The chain employs TRBV6-6 and TRBJ2-7; 7 bases are shared with TRBD1. CDR1 and CDR2 (germline): MNHNY, SVGAGI (reference sequence). The V and J ends lost 1 base and 3 bases, in that order; junction bases with no gene match: 6. The CDR3 spans 15 residues.

Remarks on this clonotype: At one end the junction does not follow the germline gene, possibly because of a read error. This rearrangement joins TRBV19 to TRBJ2-5, with D tentatively TRBD1 (5 bases). Germline V gives CDR1 LNHDA, CDR2 SQIVND (reference sequence). The CDR3 covers 16 residues. The CDR3 is CVSSARATPVRETQYF. CDR3 DNA: TGTGTCAGTAGTGCCAGGGCCACACCAGTTCGGGAGACCCAGTACTTC. Drawing the rest from reference TRBV19 and TRBJ2-5, the complete variable domain is DGGITQSPKYLFRKEGQNVTLSCEQNLNHDAMYWYRQDPGQGLRLIYYSQIVNDFQKGDIAEGYSVSREKKESFPLTVTSAQKNPTAFYLCVSSARATPVRETQYFGPGTRLLVL.

This clonotype was counted only a few times. This chain connects TRBV7-6 to TRBJ2-3; 7 positions agree with TRBD2. The germline gives CDR1 SGHVS, CDR2 FNYEAQ. The CDR3 totals 13 residues. The junction had 5 bases not matched to a gene; V was cut back by 5 bases and J by 6 bases. The CDR3 DNA follows: TGTGCCAGCAGCCCCAGGGAGGGCGATACGCAGTATTTT. It translates to CASSPREGDTQYF.

This clonotype was observed a few times. This sequence joins TRBV2 and TRBJ2-3; perhaps D is TRBD1 or TRBD2 (5 bases each). The CDR3 spans 12 residues. Per the germline V gene, CDR1 is SNHLY and CDR2 is FYNNEI. V lost 8 bases to trimming and J lost 6 bases, with 12 bases between them. CDR3 loop: CASQQRGDTQYF. The DNA of the CDR3 is TGTGCCAGCCAGCAGAGGGGTGATACGCAGTATTTT.

This sequence joins TRBV20-1 and TRBJ2-7; the D is unclear. V shed 0 bases and J shed 2 bases, with 14 bases lying between them. Germline loops: CDR1 DFQATT, CDR2 SNEGSKA (reference sequence). This CDR3 has 15 residues. In DNA form, the CDR3 reads TGCAGTGCTAGAGATGTACGGCCGTTAGCCTACGAGCAGTACTTC. This codes for CSARDVRPLAYEQYF.

This clonotype showed up just a few times. The rearrangement links TRBV27 to TRBJ2-4; D unclear. This CDR3 spans 13 amino acids. The germline V and J ends were trimmed by 6 bases and 3 bases, with 9 bases remaining between them. Germline assignment: CDR1 MNHEY and CDR2 SMNVEV (reference sequence). CDR3 loop: CASRSLGKNIQYF. CDR3 sequence (DNA): TGTGCCAGCAGATCTTTAGGCAAAAACATTCAGTACTTC.

The chain joins TRBV5-1 to TRBJ1-5, with D tentatively TRBD1 (5 bases). Trimming left V 9 bases short and J 5 bases short, with 15 bases between. Germline V lookup: CDR1 SGHRS, CDR2 YFSETQ. This CDR3 region has 13 residues. The CDR3 spells CAIAGAPDQPQHF. For the CDR3, the DNA is TGCGCCATTGCCGGGGCACCAGATCAGCCCCAGCATTTT.

The chain has TRBV19 and TRBJ1-2; D is perhaps TRBD1 (6 bases). Trimming shortened V by 6 bases and J by 5 bases, and 16 bases separated the two germline ends. Germline lookup yields CDR1 LNHDA and CDR2 SQIVND (reference sequence). This CDR3 region has 14 residues. CDR3 sequence reads: CASRDSPAEYGYTF. In DNA, the CDR3 is TGTGCCAGTAGGGACAGCCCGGCAGAATATGGCTACACCTTC.

This clonotype came up a few times. The rearrangement links TRBV28 to TRBJ2-2; 8 bases are a match to TRBD1. The CDR3 has 16 amino acids. Germline V CDR1 and CDR2: MDHEN, SYDVKM. V shed 6 bases, J shed 6 bases, and the junction held 12 bases outside the gene matches. The CDR3, as DNA: TGTGCCAGCAGGCACGGACAGGGAGTACGGGCCGGGGAGCTGTTTTTT. This encodes CASRHGQGVRAGELFF. Full variable domain (outside the CDR3, taken from reference TRBV28 and TRBJ2-2): DVKVTQSSRYLVKRTGEKVFLECVQDMDHENMFWYRQDPGLGLRLIYFSYDVKMKEKGDIPEGYSVSREKKERFSLILESASTNQTSMYLCASRHGQGVRAGELFFGEGSRLTVL.

This clonotype was recorded a few times. The CDR3: CAISLTSTYEQYF. CDR3 nucleotides: TGTGCCATCAGCCTGACAAGTACCTACGAGCAGTACTTC. V gene TRBV10-3 combines with J gene TRBJ2-7, with unresolved D. The CDR3 consists of 13 residues. Per germline, CDR1 ENHRY and CDR2 SYGVKD. The germline V and J ends were trimmed by 6 bases and 2 bases, with 11 bases remaining between them.